The rows below give T cell receptor beta chains drawn from one sample of a study of CXCR3-negative and CXCR3-positive naive CD8 T cells. TCRdb reprocessed the 5' RACE reads; each CDR3 protein has one entry and no DNA is given. The sample totals roughly 26,000 distinct CDR3 sequences; its top ten clones hold about 2.6%. The specimen sequenced was naive CXCR3- CD8+ T cells from blood. The receptors stem from a human donor in good health. Some clones in this sample may be carry-over from other donors' samples. The CDR3 runs from the conserved cysteine through the conserved F or W. The order of the fields is J gene, V gene, clone size, CDR3 protein. Clone size is stated in some rows and not others, as once, few, many or a class when expanded.

>TRBJ2-1|TRBV6-5|NA
CASSTGTGGPNEQFF
>TRBJ1-2|TRBV20-1|NA
CSARDLGYYGYTF
>TRBJ2-7|TRBV27|NA
CASSSGGGYEQYF
>TRBJ2-7|TRBV29-1|NA
CSVGGGHTSYEQYF
>TRBJ2-1|TRBV20-1|NA
CSARGFKALYNEQFF
>TRBJ1-1|TRBV27|NA
CASSSTAYEAFF
>TRBJ2-1|TRBV5-5|NA
CASSLDGLGAVADEQFF
>TRBJ1-6|TRBV4-2|NA
CASSQESSPSPLHF
>TRBJ2-2|TRBV3-1|NA
CASSLWDGNTGELFF
>TRBJ2-3|TRBV12-3/TRBV12-4|NA
CASSLVGRGPLSETQYF
>TRBJ1-1|TRBV12-3/TRBV12-4|NA
CASSPSGTLHTEAFF
>TRBJ1-3|TRBV6-6|NA
CASLDLNFLGNTIYF
>TRBJ2-7|TRBV6-2/TRBV6-3|NA
CASSYGGGQGNFYEQYF
>TRBJ1-2|TRBV11-2|NA
CASRYSPSGDGYTF
>TRBJ1-2|TRBV27|NA
CASSLSRTGGAGGYTF
>TRBJ2-3|TRBV4-1|NA
CASSQDRGTGSSTDTQYF
>TRBJ2-5|TRBV7-2|NA
CASSLAETQYF
>TRBJ1-1|TRBV5-1|NA
CASSFSSFQNRYEAFF
>TRBJ1-1|TRBV5-5|NA
CASSLGQVGEAFF
>TRBJ2-1|TRBV25-1|NA
CASLSRGSGGYSYNEQFF
>TRBJ2-7|TRBV20-1|NA
CSARIAVSYEQYF
>TRBJ2-1|TRBV27|NA
CASSEHNNEQFF
>TRBJ2-7|TRBV4-3|NA
CASSQLRDTSYEQYF
>TRBJ2-1|TRBV7-2|NA
CASSLNYNEQFF
>TRBJ2-3|TRBV12-3/TRBV12-4|NA
CASSLLADTQYF
>TRBJ2-1|TRBV6-5|NA
CASSYSYHEQFF
>TRBJ2-2|TRBV6-6|NA
CASTQGNTGELFF
>TRBJ2-1|TRBV29-1|NA
CSVEMWGLAGYNEQFF
>TRBJ1-2|TRBV4-1|NA
CASSQGGGGGAGYTF
>TRBJ2-7|TRBV6-5|NA
CASSYSMFPGQDISYEQYF
>TRBJ2-5|TRBV7-7|NA
CASSYGRGSRETQYF
>TRBJ2-5|TRBV20-1|NA
CSAPRAYQETQYF
>TRBJ2-4|TRBV20-1|NA
CSARPDSSNIQYF
>TRBJ2-3|TRBV28|NA
CASRGLGRTDTQYF
>TRBJ1-2|TRBV3-1|NA
CASSETGEYGYTF
>TRBJ2-7|TRBV21-1|NA
CASSKGQTYEQYF
>TRBJ2-7|TRBV7-9|NA
CASSRGQGAYEQYF
>TRBJ1-1|TRBV6-5|NA
CASSYLGTSNTEAFF
>TRBJ1-1|TRBV29-1|NA
CSVEAMNTEAFF
>TRBJ1-1|TRBV14|NA
CASTQDSENTEAFF
>TRBJ2-1|TRBV27|NA
CASSSTGWEGSYNEQFF
>TRBJ1-1|TRBV10-2|medium-sized
CASRGDGEAFF
>TRBJ1-1|TRBV29-1|NA
CSVALLQGAPEAFF
>TRBJ2-2|TRBV3-1|NA
CASGQPNTGELFF
>TRBJ2-1|TRBV7-8|NA
CASSLHPPGLAGGPTYNEQFF
>TRBJ1-1|TRBV4-1|NA
CASSQEPAADTEAFF
>TRBJ2-1|TRBV9|NA
CASSVGGFRDEQFF
>TRBJ2-3|TRBV25-1|NA
CASSAGTADTQYF
>TRBJ2-1|TRBV18|NA
CASPPWTSGANNEQFF
>TRBJ2-2|TRBV12-3/TRBV12-4|NA
CFPGGRTNTGELFF
>TRBJ2-1|TRBV7-7|NA
CASTPGTGMDNEQFF
>TRBJ2-1|TRBV6-2/TRBV6-3|NA
CASSYVAGFYNEQFF
>TRBJ1-3|TRBV4-1|NA
CASSQFRIIADTIYF